This T cell receptor beta chain emerged from a study of CD8 T cells in Susac syndrome. This clonotype has a single count. One end of the junction is discordant with germline, which a read error may explain. The CDR3 is 14 residues long. CDR1 and CDR2 from the germline V gene are MNHEY and SMNVEV (reference sequence). The multiple sclerosis control cohort comprised treatment-naive individuals presenting with stable or active relapsing-remitting disease. RNA totalling about 0.45 to 1 ug underwent reverse transcription with random hexamers. MiXCR, run by TCRdb on the immunoSEQ multiplex PCR reads, gives a single entry per CDR3 protein. The table includes 210,000 or so distinct CDR3 sequences, approximately 90% detected once.

The sequence was obtained from a human donor with multiple sclerosis. The source material was CD8+ T cells from PBMCs. The chain uses TRBV27 and TRBJ1-5; D is possibly TRBD1 (6 bases). This chain's CDR3 is CASSLGGLNQPQHF. The DNA for the CDR3 is TGTGCCAGCAGTCTAGGGGGGTTAAATCAACCCCAGCATTTT.